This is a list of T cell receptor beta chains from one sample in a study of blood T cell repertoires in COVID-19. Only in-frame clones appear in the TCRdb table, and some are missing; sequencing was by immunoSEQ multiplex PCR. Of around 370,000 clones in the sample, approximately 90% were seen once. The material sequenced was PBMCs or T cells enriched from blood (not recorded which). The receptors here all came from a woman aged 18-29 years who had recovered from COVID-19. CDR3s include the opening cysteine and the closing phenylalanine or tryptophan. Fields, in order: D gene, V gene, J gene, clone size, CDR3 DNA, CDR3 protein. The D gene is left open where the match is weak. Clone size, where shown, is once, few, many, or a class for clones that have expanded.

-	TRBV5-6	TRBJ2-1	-	TGTGCCAGCAGCGGGTGGGGCGGTGAGCAGTTCTTC	CASSGWGGEQFF
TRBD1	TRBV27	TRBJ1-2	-	TGTGCCGTACGGACAGGGACGAACTATGGCTACACCTTC	CAVRTGTNYGYTF
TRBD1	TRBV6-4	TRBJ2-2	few	TGTGCCAGCAGCGAGGACAGGGATACCGGGGAGCTGTTTTTT	CASSEDRDTGELFF
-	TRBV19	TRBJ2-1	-	TGTGCCAGTAGTAGTACAGCCACCTACAATGAGCAGTTCTTC	CASSSTATYNEQFF
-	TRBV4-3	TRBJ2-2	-	TGCGCCAGCAGCCAAGGCGGGTCGGGTACCGGGGAGCTGTTTTTT	CASSQGGSGTGELFF
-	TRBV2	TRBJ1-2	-	TGTGCCAGCAGTGAAGACAGATCTTTTAACTATGGCTACACCTTC	CASSEDRSFNYGYTF
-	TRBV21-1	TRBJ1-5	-	TGTGCCAGCAGCAAAGGAGGCGGAAGCAATCAGCCCCAGCATTTT	CASSKGGGSNQPQHF
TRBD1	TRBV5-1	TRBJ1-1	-	TGCGCCAGCAGCGCCCTGGACAGGGACACTGAAGCTTTCTTT	CASSALDRDTEAFF
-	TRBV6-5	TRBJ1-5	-	TGTGCCAGCAGTTACGGGGGGGGCTATCAGCCCCAGCATTTT	CASSYGGGYQPQHF
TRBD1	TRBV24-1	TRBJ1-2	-	TGTGCCACCAGCAGGGGGAATACCTATGGCTACACCTTC	CATSRGNTYGYTF
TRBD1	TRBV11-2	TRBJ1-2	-	TGTGCCAGCAGCCCGAGACAGGGGGCTGATGGCTACACCTTC	CASSPRQGADGYTF
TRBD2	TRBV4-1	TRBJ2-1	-	TGCGCCAGCAGCCAAGAGCTGCTAGCGGGGGGGTACAATGAGCAGTTCTTC	CASSQELLAGGYNEQFF
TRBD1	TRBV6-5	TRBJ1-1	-	TGTGCCAGCAGTCAGAGGGACAGGCCGGACACTGAAGCTTTCTTT	CASSQRDRPDTEAFF
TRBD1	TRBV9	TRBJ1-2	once	TGTGCCAGCAGCCATGCCGGGACAGGGATGCCTTATGGCTACACCTTC	CASSHAGTGMPYGYTF
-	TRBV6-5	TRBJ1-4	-	TGTGCCAGCAGTTACTCTCGGGACAAGGATGAAAAACTGTTTTTT	CASSYSRDKDEKLFF
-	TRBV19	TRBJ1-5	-	TGTGCCAGTAGGCCCTCCGGGGTAAACAATCAGCCCCAGCATTTT	CASRPSGVNNQPQHF
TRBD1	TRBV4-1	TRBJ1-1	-	TGCGCCAGCAGCCAAGACCTTATGGACAGGGAACCTTTCTTT	CASSQDLMDREPFF
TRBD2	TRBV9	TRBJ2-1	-	TGTGCCAGCAGCCCCCGGGAGGGCACCTACAATGAGCAGTTCTTC	CASSPREGTYNEQFF
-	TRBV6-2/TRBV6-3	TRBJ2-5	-	TGTGCCAGCAGCTGGAGGCAGACGCAAGAGACCCAGTACTTC	CASSWRQTQETQYF
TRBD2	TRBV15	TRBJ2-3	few	TGTGCCACCAGTCCTGAGAGAGCGGGGGGTTCAGATACGCAGTATTTT	CATSPERAGGSDTQYF
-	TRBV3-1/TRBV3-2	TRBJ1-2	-	TGTGCCAGCAGCCAAGATCGGCAGGGTGGCTACACCTTC	CASSQDRQGGYTF
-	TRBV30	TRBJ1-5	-	TGTGCCTGGAGTGTGGGGGGGGATAAGCCCCAGCATTTT	CAWSVGGDKPQHF
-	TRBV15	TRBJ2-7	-	TGTGCCACCAGCGAAGGAAGGGAGCCATACGAGCAGTACTTC	CATSEGREPYEQYF
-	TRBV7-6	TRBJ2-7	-	TGTGCCAGCAGCGAGGGACTTCCATATAGTTCCTACGAGCAGTACTTC	CASSEGLPYSSYEQYF
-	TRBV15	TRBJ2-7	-	TGTGCCACCAGCCATTTAAGACAGAGCTACGAGCAGTACTTC	CATSHLRQSYEQYF
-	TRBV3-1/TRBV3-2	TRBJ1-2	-	TGTGCCAGCAGCCAAGCTGGGCAGGGAGGCTACACCTTC	CASSQAGQGGYTF
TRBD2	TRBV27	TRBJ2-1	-	TGTGCCAGCAGTCCACGGACTAGCGCGACCTACAATGAGCAGTTCTTC	CASSPRTSATYNEQFF
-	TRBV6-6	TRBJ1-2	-	TGTGCCAGCGGGGAGGGCGTCCTTCTCGGCTACACCTTC	CASGEGVLLGYTF
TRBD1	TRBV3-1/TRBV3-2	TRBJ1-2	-	TGTGCCAGCAGCCCGCCTAGCAATCCGGGACAGGGGTTCCGGTATGGCTACACCTTC	CASSPPSNPGQGFRYGYTF
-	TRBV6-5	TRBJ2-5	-	TGTGCCAGCAGTTACTCGAAGGGCGGACTGAGGGAGACCCAGTACTTC	CASSYSKGGLRETQYF
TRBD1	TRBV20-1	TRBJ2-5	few	TGCAGTGCTAGTCTCCGACAGGGCGAGGAGACCCAGTACTTC	CSASLRQGEETQYF
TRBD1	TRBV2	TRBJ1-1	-	TGTGCCAGCAGCCAGATACAGGGGGAGGTAGGCACTGAAGCTTTCTTT	CASSQIQGEVGTEAFF
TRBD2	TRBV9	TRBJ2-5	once	TGTGCCAGCAGCGCGGCTCCGGGACTAGCGGGGGAGACCCAGTACTTC	CASSAAPGLAGETQYF